This T cell receptor (beta chain) was recovered during a study of chronic HIV infection and antiretroviral therapy (dated by TCRdb to between 2014 and 2017). From cysteine to phenylalanine, the CDR3 is 15 amino acids long. The read is trimmed to its CDR3 DNA, 45 bases read in frame from base 1. The CDR1 and CDR2 encoded by the germline V gene (reference sequence) are MNHEY and SMNVEV. V and J are truncated by 2 bases and 0 bases respectively, leaving an intervening sequence of 8 bases. This clonotype has only a few counts. Its antigen is unknown. Within one base of it there is no much larger clone, and no base qualities were kept. Library preparation employed 5' RACE. Instrument used: Illumina MiSeq. TCRdb cleaned the public reads at Q25 with fastp, built clones with MiXCR and kept in-frame beta chains. CDR3 protein duplicates are merged, each entry listing the most common genes and DNA. Across this sample there are about 38,000 distinct CDR3 sequences, with 8.2% seen only once. Together, the top ten hold over 2.5% of the sample.

The receptor was isolated from an adult who had HIV and had not received antiretroviral therapy, or was an uninfected healthy control (not recorded which). The rearrangement joined TRBV27 to TRBJ1-5; the D gene assignment is ambiguous. Sequenced input: peripheral blood. The CDR3 in this case is CASSLARYSNQPQHF. The DNA is as follows: TGTGCCAGCAGTTTAGCCAGATATAGCAATCAGCCCCAGCATTTT.